This T cell receptor (beta chain) was profiled in a study of prognosis after radiotherapy for stage I lung cancer. Overall study: Radiotherapy used SBRT, divided into 3 to 5 fractions and reaching a biologically effective dose of at least 100 Gy. General observations from the study: Shannon entropy after stereotactic body radiation therapy was lower in patients who developed distant metastases.

This clonotype has a count of ten or more. What it recognizes is unknown. CDR1 is LGHDT, CDR2 YNNKEL, per germline (reference sequence). Trimming took off 3 bases at V and 2 bases at J, with 11 bases between the two ends. This CDR3 is built from 14 residues. Genomic DNA served as the source from which two-round multiplex PCR generated TCR beta CDR3 amplicons. Individual primers that were specific to each TRBV and TRBJ gene served in first-round PCR. TCRdb itself ran the multiplex PCR reads through MiXCR, one entry per CDR3 protein. The sample yields around 31,000 distinct CDR3 sequences, about 33% seen once.

The sequence came from a donor aged 50 or older with non-small cell lung cancer. Sequencing used PBMCs, obtained before or after stereotactic body radiation therapy (not recorded which). The V call is TRBV3-1, the J call TRBJ2-7, with no clear D. The CDR3 nucleotides are TGTGCCAGCAGCCAGGGGTTGTCGGCCTACGAGCAGTACTTC. This encodes CASSQGLSAYEQYF.